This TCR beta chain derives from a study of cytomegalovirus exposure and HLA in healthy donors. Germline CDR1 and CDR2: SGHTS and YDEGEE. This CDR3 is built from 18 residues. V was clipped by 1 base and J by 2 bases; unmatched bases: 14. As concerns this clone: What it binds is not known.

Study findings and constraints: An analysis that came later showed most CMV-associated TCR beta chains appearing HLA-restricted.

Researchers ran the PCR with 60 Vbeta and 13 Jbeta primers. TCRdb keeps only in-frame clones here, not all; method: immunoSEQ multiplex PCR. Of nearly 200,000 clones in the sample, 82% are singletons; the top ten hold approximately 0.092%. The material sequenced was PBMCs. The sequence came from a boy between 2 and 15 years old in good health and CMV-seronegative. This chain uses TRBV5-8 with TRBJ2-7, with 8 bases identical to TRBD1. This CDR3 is CASSLFSFSGQVTYEQYF. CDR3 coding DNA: TGTGCCAGCAGCTTGTTTAGCTTTTCGGGACAGGTCACCTACGAGCAGTACTTC.